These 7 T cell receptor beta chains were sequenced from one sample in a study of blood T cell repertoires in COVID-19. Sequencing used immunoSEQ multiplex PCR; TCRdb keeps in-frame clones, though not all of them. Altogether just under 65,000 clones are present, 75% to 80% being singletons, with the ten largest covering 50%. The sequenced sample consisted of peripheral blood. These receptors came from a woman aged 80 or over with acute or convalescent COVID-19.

The CDR3 sequence is CASSPRVGQGGLGYTF. For the CDR3, the DNA is TGTGCCAGCTCACCCCGGGTAGGTCAAGGGGGTCTCGGCTACACCTTC. The rearrangement uses TRBV18 and TRBJ1-2, with a possible D match to TRBD1 (6 bases). V lost 3 bases and J lost 8, with 22 bases in between. Germline assignment: CDR1 KGHSH and CDR2 LQKENI. This CDR3 has 16 amino acids.

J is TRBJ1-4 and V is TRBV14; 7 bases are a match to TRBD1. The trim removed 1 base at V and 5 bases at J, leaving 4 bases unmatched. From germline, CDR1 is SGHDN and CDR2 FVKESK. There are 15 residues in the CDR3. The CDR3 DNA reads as TGTGCCAGCAGCCAAGCAGGGGGGCTAAATGAAAAACTGTTTTTT. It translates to CASSQAGGLNEKLFF. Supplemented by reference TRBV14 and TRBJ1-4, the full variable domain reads EAGVTQFPSHSVIEKGQTVTLRCDPISGHDNLYWYRRVMGKEIKFLLHFVKESKQDESGMPNNRFLAERTGGTYSTLKVQPAELEDSGVYFCASSQAGGLNEKLFFGSGTQLSVL.

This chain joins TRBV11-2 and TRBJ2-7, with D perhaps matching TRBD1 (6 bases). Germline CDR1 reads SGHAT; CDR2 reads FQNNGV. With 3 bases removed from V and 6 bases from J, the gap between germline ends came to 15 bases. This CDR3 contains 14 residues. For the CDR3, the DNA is TGTGCCAGCAGCTTCGGCAGGGGTAATCTCGAGCAGTACTTC. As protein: CASSFGRGNLEQYF.

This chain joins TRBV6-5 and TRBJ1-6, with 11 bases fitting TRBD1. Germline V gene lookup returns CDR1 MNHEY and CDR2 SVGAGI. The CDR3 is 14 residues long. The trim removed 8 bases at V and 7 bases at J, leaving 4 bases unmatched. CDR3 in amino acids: CASLRDRGNSPLHF. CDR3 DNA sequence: TGTGCCAGCCTAAGGGACAGGGGGAATTCACCCCTCCACTTT.

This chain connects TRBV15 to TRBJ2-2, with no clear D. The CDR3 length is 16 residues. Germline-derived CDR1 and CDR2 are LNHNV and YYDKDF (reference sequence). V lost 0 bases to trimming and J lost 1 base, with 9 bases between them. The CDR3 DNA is TGTGCCACCAGCAGAGATGGCAGGATGAACACCGGGGAGCTGTTTTTT. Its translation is CATSRDGRMNTGELFF.

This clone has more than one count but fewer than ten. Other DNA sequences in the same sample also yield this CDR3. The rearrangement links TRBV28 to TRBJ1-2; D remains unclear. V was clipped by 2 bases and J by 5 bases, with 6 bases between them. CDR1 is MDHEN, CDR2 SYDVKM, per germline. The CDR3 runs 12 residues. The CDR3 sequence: CASSLTRYGYTF. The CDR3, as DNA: TGTGCCAGCAGTTTAACCCGGTATGGCTACACCTTC.

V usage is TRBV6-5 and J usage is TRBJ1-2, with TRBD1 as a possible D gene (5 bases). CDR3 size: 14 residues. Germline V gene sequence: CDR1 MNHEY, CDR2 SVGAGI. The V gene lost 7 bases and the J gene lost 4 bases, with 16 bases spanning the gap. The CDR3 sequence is CASKDGAGGYGYTF. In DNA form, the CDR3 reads TGTGCCAGCAAGGACGGAGCCGGGGGCTATGGCTACACCTTC.